This T cell receptor (beta chain) appears in the sequencing data of a study of STAT5B mutations in CD4+ large granular lymphocyte leukemia. Study details: Among healthy donors, a particular HLA allele went with more CDR3 'QG' motifs. Study observations and caveats: Compared with healthy controls (2/35), patient top clones favored TRBV06 (8/27).

For this clone: The target antigen is unknown.

Germline V gene lookup returns CDR1 LNHDA and CDR2 SQIVND (reference sequence). Trimming took 7 bases from V and 0 from J, leaving 12 bases between them. This CDR3 is 15 amino acids long. The assay was run at survey level. Source study methods: A productive frequency of 2.59 x 10-5 was the lowest detectable. Generated by immunoSEQ multiplex PCR, the TCRdb table keeps only in-frame clones and is missing some. V and J calls and clone size follow that table, whereas D and trimming were derived from the DNA. The sample includes tens of thousands of clones, roughly 69% seen only once; the top ten take over 9%.

This chain uses TRBV19 with TRBJ1-4, with D perhaps matching TRBD1 (6 bases). This receptor was obtained from a human donor in good health. Source material: CD4+ T cells from blood buffy coats. Here the CDR3 DNA reads TGTGCCAGTATCGGAACAGGGACAACTAATGAAAAACTGTTTTTT. Translating it yields CASIGTGTTNEKLFF.